This T cell receptor (beta chain) was sequenced during a study of technical replicates of blood from a few donors. V lost 2 bases to trimming and J lost 3 bases, with 8 bases between them. Germline lookup yields CDR1 SGDLS and CDR2 YYNGEE. The CDR3 loop spans 13 amino acids. Only in-frame clones appear in the TCRdb table, and some are missing; sequencing was by immunoSEQ multiplex PCR. Among 40,000 to 60,000 clones listed, 86% were seen once. Sequencing was performed on PBMCs. This chain uses TRBV9 with TRBJ1-1; D remains ambiguous. This receptor was identified in a human donor in good health. Some clones in this sample may be carry-over from other donors' samples. Here the CDR3 DNA reads TGTGCCAGCAGCGTTCGGGAGGACACTGAAGCTTTCTTT. Its protein product is CASSVREDTEAFF.